One and the same sample provided the 24 T cell receptor beta chains below, sequenced in a study of T cell responses to AZD1222 COVID-19 vaccine. Here immunoSEQ multiplex PCR was the method, and the copy in TCRdb shows in-frame clones only, minus some. In the table there are approximately 100,000 clones, under 90% of which are singletons. The specimen comprised peripheral blood, sampled on day 0 of MenACWY control vaccination. The source is an adult in good health.

The chain has TRBV1 and TRBJ1-4. TRBV1 is flagged as a pseudogene. CDR3 size: 13 residues. The CDR3 here is CTSSLPQHQKLFF. CDR3 nucleotide sequence: TGCACCAGCAGCCTCCCCCAGCACCAAAAACTGTTTTTT.

This sequence joins TRBV19 and TRBJ2-7, with TRBD1 matching 9 bases. The CDR3 length is 15 residues. V shed 6 bases and J 2 bases; nucleotides not matched to a gene: 8. The germline gives CDR1 LNHDA, CDR2 SQIVND (reference sequence). The CDR3 loop is CASSSTGGETYEQYF. The CDR3 DNA follows: TGTGCCAGTAGCTCGACAGGGGGTGAAACCTACGAGCAGTACTTC.

This chain connects TRBV4-3 to TRBJ2-7, with 13 positions matching TRBD2. Trimming took 4 bases from V and 2 from J; bases not matched to a gene: 2. The CDR3 consists of 15 residues. Per the germline V gene, CDR1 is LGHNA and CDR2 is YSLEER. The CDR3 spells CASSLGLAGAYEQYF. The CDR3, as DNA: TGCGCCAGCAGCCTCGGACTAGCGGGGGCCTACGAGCAGTACTTC.

V usage is TRBV6-2 or TRBV6-3 and J usage is TRBJ2-1; 12 nucleotides match TRBD2. CDR1 MNHEY and CDR2 SVGEGT come from the germline V gene. J was trimmed by 7 bases and V by 4 bases; bases with no gene match: 5. The CDR3 is 15 residues long. This CDR3 is CASSFGLAGPNEQFF. CDR3 DNA: TGTGCCAGCAGTTTCGGACTAGCGGGGCCTAATGAGCAGTTCTTC.

The rearrangement uses TRBV5-1 and TRBJ2-7, with D maybe TRBD1 (6 bases). Trimming removed 3 bases from V and 5 bases from J, with 21 bases in between. Germline V gives CDR1 SGHRS, CDR2 YFSETQ. The CDR3 covers 16 residues. The CDR3 coding sequence is TGCGCCAGCAGCTCCTACCCATCCGGGACATCCCACGAGCAGTACTTC. Its translation is CASSSYPSGTSHEQYF.

V is TRBV29-1 and J is TRBJ2-1, with 7 bases aligning to TRBD2. The CDR3 totals 12 residues. Trimming took 7 bases from V and 5 from J; bases not matched to a gene: 5. Germline V gene lookup returns CDR1 SQVTM and CDR2 ANQGSEA. As DNA, the CDR3 is TGCAGCGCGCGGGACTATCACAATGAGCAGTTCTTC. Encoded protein: CSARDYHNEQFF.

A few counts support this clone. The chain recombines TRBV4-3 with TRBJ2-6; 9 bases agree with TRBD1. CDR3 size: 18 residues. Per the germline V gene, CDR1 is LGHNA and CDR2 is YSLEER. V shed 4 bases and J 0 bases; nucleotides not matched to a gene: 7. CDR3 in amino acids: CASSLAGQGRSGANVLTF. The CDR3 DNA is TGCGCCAGCAGCCTTGCTGGACAGGGGCGCTCTGGGGCCAACGTCCTGACTTTC.

CDR3 bases: TGTGCCAGCAGTTACCCAGGAAATCGGAACACCATATATTTT. It specifies CASSYPGNRNTIYF. The V and J genes are TRBV6-2 or TRBV6-3 and TRBJ1-3; D ambiguous. The CDR3 runs 14 residues. Germline V gene lookup returns CDR1 MNHEY and CDR2 SVGEGT. The ends were cut back, 2 bases at V and 7 bases at J, with 12 bases in the middle.

This chain links TRBV27 with TRBJ1-1; D ambiguous. The germline V gene encodes CDR1 MNHEY and CDR2 SMNVEV (reference sequence). V was cut by 8 bases and J by 1 base, with 11 bases left in between. This CDR3 spans 13 amino acids. The CDR3 DNA reads TGTGCCAGCGGCGGACCGGGGAACACTGAAGCTTTCTTT. Its protein product is CASGGPGNTEAFF.

This clone occurred a few times. The gene calls are TRBV6-2 or TRBV6-3 and TRBJ2-7; D gene uncertain. Trimming took 6 bases from V and 1 from J, leaving 7 bases between them. Looked up from germline, CDR1 is MNHEY and CDR2 is SVGEGT. The CDR3 spans 12 residues. CDR3 protein: CASSLNSYEQYF. Here the CDR3 DNA reads TGTGCCAGCAGCCTGAATTCCTACGAGCAGTACTTC.

V is TRBV6-2 or TRBV6-3 and J is TRBJ1-2; D is ambiguous. The V and J ends lost 2 bases and 2 bases respectively, with 9 bases between them. The CDR3 runs 14 residues. Germline CDR1 and CDR2: MNHEY and SVGEGT. CDR3 residues: CASSYGTANYGYTF. For the CDR3, the DNA is TGTGCCAGCAGTTACGGTACAGCCAACTATGGCTACACCTTC.

This chain links TRBV2 with TRBJ2-7; 14 bases agree with TRBD2. From germline, CDR1 is SNHLY and CDR2 FYNNEI. V was pared by 6 bases and J by 1 base, with 2 bases of the junction left unmatched. CDR3 length: 15 amino acids. For the CDR3, the DNA is TGTGCCAGCAGGAGACTAGCGGGGGGGTCCTACGAGCAGTACTTC. It encodes CASRRLAGGSYEQYF.

J is TRBJ2-7 and V is TRBV5-1; TRBD1 matches 9 bases. The CDR3 is 16 residues long. CDR1 is SGHRS and CDR2 is YFSETQ in the germline V gene. With 4 bases clipped from V and 1 base from J, the junction kept 9 bases outside the gene matches. The CDR3 bases are TGCGCCAGCAGCCCTGACAGGGGGTCAGGGTCCTACGAGCAGTACTTC. Its protein is CASSPDRGSGSYEQYF.

This chain joins TRBV7-3 and TRBJ2-1; D remains ambiguous. Trimming shortened V by 1 base and J by 2 bases, and 9 bases separated the two germline ends. CDR3 length: 15 residues. Germline-derived CDR1 and CDR2 are SGHTA and FQGTGA. The CDR3 spells CASSLKGSAYNEQFF. CDR3 nucleotides: TGTGCCAGCAGCTTAAAAGGTTCGGCCTACAATGAGCAGTTCTTC.

The chain is built from TRBV28 and TRBJ2-3, with 13 bases identical to TRBD2. V was pared by 5 bases and J by 8 bases, with 7 bases of the junction left unmatched. The CDR3 is 15 residues long. Germline CDR1 is MDHEN and CDR2 is SYDVKM. The CDR3 loop is CASSPTSGGQGTQYF. The CDR3 region has the DNA TGTGCCAGCAGTCCGACTAGCGGGGGGCAAGGTACGCAGTATTTT.

On this clone: Other DNA sequences in this sample translate to the same CDR3. This chain connects TRBV5-8 to TRBJ1-1, with a weak D call TRBD1 (6 bases). The V gene's germline CDR1 is SGHTS and CDR2 YDEGEE. V lost 3 bases, J lost 0 bases, and 9 bases lay in between. There are 14 residues in the CDR3. CDR3 loop: CASSSGVLNTEAFF. CDR3 coding DNA: TGTGCCAGCAGCTCAGGGGTGCTGAACACTGAAGCTTTCTTT.

This chain uses TRBV10-3 with TRBJ1-1; D is unresolved. Germline V lookup: CDR1 ENHRY, CDR2 SYGVKD. The CDR3 is 14 residues long. The CDR3 sequence: CAARTGEGNTEAFF. The CDR3 region has the DNA TGTGCTGCTCGGACTGGCGAAGGGAACACTGAAGCTTTCTTT.

This clone was detected only a few times. The rearrangement uses TRBV10-1 and TRBJ2-7; TRBD1 agrees at 11 bases. The V segment lost 3 bases and the J segment 6 bases; nucleotides outside the gene matches: 4. CDR3 size: 14 residues. CDR1 and CDR2 from the germline V gene are WNHNN and SYGVQD (reference sequence). The CDR3 region has the DNA TGCGCCAGCAGTGAAAGGACAGGGGGCTCCGAGCAGTACTTC. It translates to CASSERTGGSEQYF.

The V and J genes are TRBV6-2 or TRBV6-3 and TRBJ1-6; D may be TRBD1 (6 bases). V was shortened by 5 bases and J by 0 bases, with 17 bases between the two germline ends. The CDR3 is 18 amino acids. CDR1 is MNHEY, CDR2 SVGEGT, per germline. The CDR3 is CASSLDRTSLSYNSPLHF. As DNA, the CDR3 is TGTGCCAGCAGTCTCGACAGGACCTCTCTCTCCTATAATTCACCCCTCCACTTT.

The J gene is TRBJ1-2, the V gene TRBV9, with D tentatively TRBD1 (6 bases). CDR3 size: 14 residues. V was cut by 0 bases and J by 5 bases, with 11 bases left in between. CDR1 is SGDLS and CDR2 is YYNGEE in the germline V gene. CDR3 coding DNA: TGTGCCAGCAGCGTAGGCAGGACAGATTATGGCTACACCTTC. It encodes CASSVGRTDYGYTF.

The chain couples TRBV6-5 to TRBJ1-3, with unresolved D. The germline gives CDR1 MNHEY, CDR2 SVGAGI. Trimming left V 0 bases short and J 5 bases short, with 11 bases between. This CDR3 region has 15 residues. DNA of the CDR3: TGTGCCAGCAGTTACTCGTTCGGCAACAGAAACACCATATATTTT. Protein sequence: CASSYSFGNRNTIYF.

The genes are TRBV7-2 and TRBJ1-2; perhaps TRBD1 as D (6 bases). Germline V gene sequence: CDR1 SGHTA, CDR2 FQGNSA. The CDR3 is 16 residues long. V lost 5 bases to trimming and J lost 8 bases, with 24 bases between them. The CDR3: CASSAMGAGRSQGYTF. The CDR3 nucleotides are TGTGCCAGCAGCGCTATGGGGGCAGGTAGATCTCAGGGCTACACCTTC.

The chain uses TRBV4-3 and TRBJ1-2; 9 positions match TRBD1. CDR3 length: 17 residues. The ends lost 1 base at V and 5 bases at J; junction bases unmatched: 11. Germline CDR1 and CDR2: LGHNA and YSLEER. The CDR3, as DNA: TGCGCCAGCAGCCAAGGGGCAGACGGGACAGGGCAGTATGGCTACACCTTC. Translating it yields CASSQGADGTGQYGYTF.

The rearrangement links TRBV4-3 to TRBJ1-3, with no clear D. Germline lookup yields CDR1 LGHNA and CDR2 YSLEER. The CDR3 totals 12 residues. V was cut by 2 bases and J by 4 bases, with 3 bases left in between. The CDR3 sequence: CASSQSGNTIYF. In nucleotides, the CDR3 is TGCGCCAGCAGCCAATCCGGAAACACCATATATTTT.